This is a list of T cell receptor beta chains from one sample in a study of Graves' ophthalmopathy and Graves' hyperthyroidism. Each CDR3 protein gets one entry after TCRdb re-called the multiplex PCR reads with MiXCR. The sample lists 580,000 or so distinct CDR3 sequences; about 35% were seen once. The specimen sequenced was peripheral blood or thyroid tissue (not recorded which). The receptors shown here come from an adult man with Graves' hyperthyroidism. Each CDR3 is given with its conserved first and last residue. The D gene is left open where the match is weak. Clone size is stated in some rows and not others, as once, few, many or a class when expanded.

J gene: TRBJ1-1; V gene: TRBV9; D gene: .; clone size: .; CDR3 DNA: TGTGCCAGCAGCGTAGAGGGGCCGAGGACTGAAGCTTTCTTT; CDR3 protein: CASSVEGPRTEAFF
J gene: TRBJ1-5; V gene: TRBV27; D gene: .; clone size: .; CDR3 DNA: TGTGCCGGCTTACAGCGCAATCAGCCCCAGCATTTT; CDR3 protein: CAGLQRNQPQHF
J gene: TRBJ2-2; V gene: TRBV19; D gene: TRBD1; clone size: .; CDR3 DNA: TGTGCCAGTAGAACCTACAGGGGACAGGGCATCACCGGGGAGCTGTTTTTT; CDR3 protein: CASRTYRGQGITGELFF
J gene: TRBJ2-7; V gene: TRBV29-1; D gene: .; clone size: .; CDR3 DNA: TGCAGCGTTGGTCCAGCCGGAACGGACTACGAGCAGTACTTC; CDR3 protein: CSVGPAGTDYEQYF
J gene: TRBJ2-7; V gene: TRBV5-1; D gene: .; clone size: many; CDR3 DNA: TGCGCCAGCAGCTTGGCCGGGACTGGGAAATCCTACGAGCAGTACTTC; CDR3 protein: CASSLAGTGKSYEQYF
J gene: TRBJ1-2; V gene: TRBV6-6; D gene: .; clone size: few; CDR3 DNA: TGTGCCAGCAGTTTTTCAACGGGACGAGGTGGCTACACCTTC; CDR3 protein: CASSFSTGRGGYTF
J gene: TRBJ1-2; V gene: TRBV29-1; D gene: TRBD1; clone size: .; CDR3 DNA: TGCAGCAGGGACGGGACAGAAGCTAACTATGGCTACACCTTC; CDR3 protein: CSRDGTEANYGYTF
J gene: TRBJ1-2; V gene: TRBV6-1; D gene: TRBD1; clone size: many; CDR3 DNA: TGTGCCAGCAGTAAGGACAGGGGTGGCTATGGCTACACCTTC; CDR3 protein: CASSKDRGGYGYTF
J gene: TRBJ1-1; V gene: TRBV25-1; D gene: .; clone size: .; CDR3 DNA: TGTGCTAGAGGCTTACAGGGTTCGAACACTGAAGCTTTCTTT; CDR3 protein: CARGLQGSNTEAFF
J gene: TRBJ2-2; V gene: TRBV14; D gene: .; clone size: .; CDR3 DNA: TGTGCCAGCAGCCAAGATAAGGGGCTTGTGAACACCGGGGAGCTGTTTTTT; CDR3 protein: CASSQDKGLVNTGELFF
J gene: TRBJ1-2; V gene: TRBV20-1; D gene: TRBD1; clone size: few; CDR3 DNA: TGCAGTGCTAATCTCAGGGGGGGCTACACCTTC; CDR3 protein: CSANLRGGYTF
J gene: TRBJ1-1; V gene: TRBV7-6; D gene: .; clone size: many; CDR3 DNA: TGTGCCAGCAGCCCCCAATTAATCCGAGAGGGGACTGAAGCTTTCTTT; CDR3 protein: CASSPQLIREGTEAFF
J gene: TRBJ2-7; V gene: TRBV7-9; D gene: TRBD1; clone size: few; CDR3 DNA: TGTGCCAGCAACACGGGACAGGCCTCCCACGAGCAGTACTTC; CDR3 protein: CASNTGQASHEQYF
J gene: TRBJ1-4; V gene: TRBV7-9; D gene: TRBD1; clone size: .; CDR3 DNA: TGTGCCAGCAGCTCGAAACAGGGGGCGAACGATGAAAAACTGTTTTTT; CDR3 protein: CASSSKQGANDEKLFF
J gene: TRBJ1-5; V gene: TRBV6-1; D gene: .; clone size: many; CDR3 DNA: TGTGCCAGCATTTTCCGGGAATGGCATCAGCCCCAGCATTTT; CDR3 protein: CASIFREWHQPQHF
J gene: TRBJ1-2; V gene: TRBV2; D gene: .; clone size: .; CDR3 DNA: TGTGCCAGCCTCTCTCTTGGGACGAACTATGGCTACACCTTC; CDR3 protein: CASLSLGTNYGYTF
J gene: TRBJ2-5; V gene: TRBV9; D gene: TRBD2; clone size: many; CDR3 DNA: TGTGCCAGCAGCGTAGAGGGGAGGACTAGCGCATTTCAAGAGACCCAGTACTTC; CDR3 protein: CASSVEGRTSAFQETQYF
J gene: TRBJ2-5; V gene: TRBV7-6; D gene: .; clone size: many; CDR3 DNA: TGTGCCAGCAGCTCGGGACGACGAACGGAGACCCAGTACTTC; CDR3 protein: CASSSGRRTETQYF
J gene: TRBJ2-1; V gene: TRBV7-9; D gene: TRBD1; clone size: .; CDR3 DNA: TGTGCCAGCAGCTTAACGTACAGGGGTGAGCAGTTCTTC; CDR3 protein: CASSLTYRGEQFF
J gene: TRBJ2-7; V gene: TRBV7-2; D gene: .; clone size: many; CDR3 DNA: TGTGCCAGCAGCCTAAGACAGGCTGGAGCATACGAGCAGTACTTC; CDR3 protein: CASSLRQAGAYEQYF
J gene: TRBJ2-7; V gene: TRBV20-1; D gene: .; clone size: many; CDR3 DNA: TGCAGTGCGGGTCGGACGCAGGAGGGCGGCGAGCAGTACTTC; CDR3 protein: CSAGRTQEGGEQYF
J gene: TRBJ2-6; V gene: TRBV2; D gene: .; clone size: few; CDR3 DNA: TGTGCCAGCAGTTTACTTAAGGCTGGGGCCAACGTCCTGACTTTC; CDR3 protein: CASSLLKAGANVLTF
J gene: TRBJ1-2; V gene: TRBV6-9; D gene: TRBD1; clone size: .; CDR3 DNA: TGTGCCAGCAGCACCCGAGGACAGGGGAGGGACTATGGCTGCACCTTC; CDR3 protein: CASSTRGQGRDYGCTF
J gene: TRBJ1-2; V gene: TRBV6-5; D gene: .; clone size: .; CDR3 DNA: TGTGCCAGCACTACTTCGGGGACCTATGGCTACACCTTC; CDR3 protein: CASTTSGTYGYTF